This T cell receptor (beta chain) derives from a study of blood T cell repertoires in COVID-19. Overall study context: From the United States, Italy and Spain came samples of acute and convalescent COVID-19. PBMCs, B-cell-depleted T cells, or T cells were the source of the cDNA or gDNA that made up the material.

Germline V gene data show CDR1 as SGHDT and CDR2 as YYEEEE. V lost 4 bases to trimming and J lost 4 bases, with 18 bases between them. This CDR3 has 16 amino acids. How the authors handled the data: The assay estimated nucleated cells by amplifying reference gene primers. TCRdb's copy holds only in-frame clones and misses some; the assay was immunoSEQ multiplex PCR. V and J calls and clone size follow that table, whereas D and trimming were derived from the DNA. The table lists some 270,000 clones, roughly nine tenths of them singletons. Sequencing was done on a sample of peripheral blood. The sequence was obtained from a man in his forties with active or convalescent COVID-19. The gene calls are TRBV5-6 and TRBJ2-1; a weak D match, TRBD1 (6 bases). CDR3 in amino acids: CASSPTTGTQYNEQFF. CDR3 nucleotide sequence: TGTGCCAGCAGCCCGACCACCGGGACACAATACAATGAGCAGTTCTTC.